This TCR beta chain was sequenced during a study of low-dose radiotherapy and immunotherapy resistance in tumors. Study in general: Aspirin was taken orally by patients at 300 mg daily for four cycles from cycle 1 day 1.

This clonotype has at least ten counts. The CDR3 sequence is 17 residues long. The germline V and J ends were trimmed by 1 base and 0 bases, with 19 bases remaining between them. Germline V gene data show CDR1 as GTSNPN and CDR2 as SVGIG (reference sequence). cDNA synthesis used a TRAV/TRBV-specific primer set for both chains. Using a constant-region primer together with a V-primer adapter, TCRs were subjected to about 18 PCR cycles of amplification. From the reads, TCRdb called clonotypes with MiXCR, one entry per CDR3 protein. This repertoire shows tens of thousands of distinct CDR3 sequences, 8% to 10% found once; its top ten account for more than 0.85%. Time point here: before trial treatment. Donors received nivolumab, ipilimumab, aspirin, low-dose cyclophosphamide and low-dose radiotherapy.

The rearrangement links TRBV30 to TRBJ2-7, with TRBD2 as a possible D gene (6 bases). The sequences come from PBMCs, collected before treatment. The clonotype comes from a male donor with prostate cancer. The CDR3, as DNA: TGTGCCTGGAGTGACCCTCTACGGATAGCGGTCTCCTACGAGCAGTACTTC. Translation: CAWSDPLRIAVSYEQYF.